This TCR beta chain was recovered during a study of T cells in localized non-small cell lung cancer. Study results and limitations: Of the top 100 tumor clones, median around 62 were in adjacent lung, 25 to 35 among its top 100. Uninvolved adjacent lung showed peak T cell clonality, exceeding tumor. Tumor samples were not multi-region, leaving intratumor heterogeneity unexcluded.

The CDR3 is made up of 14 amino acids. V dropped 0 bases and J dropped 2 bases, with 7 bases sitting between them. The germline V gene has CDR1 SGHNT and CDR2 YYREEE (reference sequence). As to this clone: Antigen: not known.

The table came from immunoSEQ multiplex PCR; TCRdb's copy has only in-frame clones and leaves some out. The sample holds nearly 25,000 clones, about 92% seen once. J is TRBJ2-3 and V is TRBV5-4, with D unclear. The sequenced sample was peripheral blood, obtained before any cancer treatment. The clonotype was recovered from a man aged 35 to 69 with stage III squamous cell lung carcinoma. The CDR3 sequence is CASSLDQFTDTQYF. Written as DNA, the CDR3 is TGTGCCAGCAGCTTGGACCAGTTCACAGATACGCAGTATTTT. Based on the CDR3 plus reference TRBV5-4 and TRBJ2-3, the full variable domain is ETGVTQSPTHLIKTRGQQVTLRCSSQSGHNTVSWYQQALGQGPQFIFQYYREEENGRGNFPPRFSGLQFPNYSSELNVNALELDDSALYLCASSLDQFTDTQYFGPGTRLTVL.